Below are 26 T cell receptor beta chains sequenced from a single sample in a study of blood T cell repertoires in COVID-19. Using immunoSEQ multiplex PCR, the repertoire was profiled, and TCRdb retains in-frame clones only, with some absent. This table has about 210,000 clones, around 88% appearing once. Sequenced input: PBMCs or T cells enriched from blood (not recorded which). The receptors were gathered from a woman between 40 and 50 years old with acute COVID-19.

This CDR3 reads CASSKGEQVGIYGYTF. DNA for the CDR3: TGTGCCAGCAGCAAAGGGGAGCAGGTGGGGATCTATGGCTACACCTTC. V is TRBV21-1 and J is TRBJ1-2. TRBV21-1 is termed a pseudogene. This CDR3 contains 16 residues.

The genes are TRBV11-2 and TRBJ2-5; D perhaps matches TRBD1 (7 bases). V dropped 4 bases and J dropped 0 bases, with 15 bases sitting between them. The CDR3 extends over 16 amino acids. Looked up from germline, CDR1 is SGHAT and CDR2 is FQNNGV. This CDR3 is CASSSGGQPHQETQYF. The CDR3 region has the DNA TGTGCCAGCAGCTCAGGGGGGCAGCCCCACCAAGAGACCCAGTACTTC.

The rearrangement joins TRBV7-9 to TRBJ1-1; D might be TRBD1 (5 bases). The length of the CDR3 is 13 residues. Per germline, CDR1 SEHNR and CDR2 FQNEAQ (reference sequence). V shed 5 bases and J shed 4 bases, with 11 bases lying between them. The CDR3 nucleotides read TGTGCCAGCAGCGCCAGGGTTGGCACTGAAGCTTTCTTT. Translated: CASSARVGTEAFF.

The V gene is TRBV7-2, the J gene TRBJ2-2; 10 nucleotides agree with TRBD2. Germline lookup yields CDR1 SGHTA and CDR2 FQGNSA. Losses at the gene ends were 4 bases for V and 5 bases for J; bases not matched to a gene: 7. CDR3 length: 16 residues. This CDR3 is CASSSPTSGVTGELFF. In DNA form, the CDR3 reads TGTGCCAGCAGCTCCCCTACTAGCGGGGTGACCGGGGAGCTGTTTTTT.

J is TRBJ1-1 and V is TRBV11-3, with a weak D call TRBD1 (5 bases). The CDR3 runs to 14 residues. V lost 5 bases and J lost 5, with 15 bases in between. CDR1 and CDR2 from the germline V gene are SGHNT and YENEEA. As DNA, the CDR3 is TGTGCCAGCAGCACCACAACCGGGGGGACTGAAGCTTTCTTT. Residues: CASSTTTGGTEAFF.

The V gene is TRBV19, the J gene TRBJ2-6; 8 bases align to TRBD1. V lost 5 bases and J lost 2; bases outside the gene matches: 2. The germline gives CDR1 LNHDA, CDR2 SQIVND (reference sequence). This CDR3 is 15 amino acids long. The CDR3 bases are TGTGCCAGTAGTTCACAGGGGGCTGGGGCCAACGTCCTGACTTTC. Translated: CASSSQGAGANVLTF.

This rearrangement joins TRBV19 to TRBJ1-5; D gene ambiguous. Trimming removed 3 bases from V and 3 bases from J, with 15 bases in between. Germline lookup yields CDR1 LNHDA and CDR2 SQIVND (reference sequence). The CDR3 sequence is 16 residues long. CDR3 residues: CASSIDMSGFNQPQHF. CDR3 nucleotide sequence: TGTGCCAGTAGTATTGACATGTCGGGGTTCAATCAGCCCCAGCATTTT. Complete variable domain (other parts from reference TRBV19 and TRBJ1-5): DGGITQSPKYLFRKEGQNVTLSCEQNLNHDAMYWYRQDPGQGLRLIYYSQIVNDFQKGDIAEGYSVSREKKESFPLTVTSAQKNPTAFYLCASSIDMSGFNQPQHFGDGTRLSIL.

The rearrangement links TRBV5-5 to TRBJ2-7, with 9 bases fitting TRBD2. The CDR3 runs to 15 residues. With 4 bases clipped from V and 3 bases from J, the junction kept 8 bases outside the gene matches. CDR1 is SGHKS, CDR2 YYEKEE, per germline (reference sequence). The CDR3 reads CASSPTSGPYYEQYV. The CDR3 DNA reads as TGTGCCAGCAGCCCCACTAGCGGGCCATACTACGAGCAGTACGTC.

The rearrangement joins TRBV29-1 to TRBJ2-1; D might be TRBD1 (5 bases). CDR1 and CDR2 from the germline V gene are SQVTM and ANQGSEA. V was cut by 8 bases and J by 7 bases, with 18 bases left in between. The CDR3 contains 13 residues. In DNA form, the CDR3 reads TGCAGCACCGAGCGAGGTGCAGGGAATGAGCAGTTCTTC. Translation gives CSTERGAGNEQFF.

The CDR3, as DNA: TGTGCCAGCAGCCCCGCGGCGGGGGAGACCCAGTACTTC. Protein: CASSPAAGETQYF. The chain couples TRBV12-3 or TRBV12-4 to TRBJ2-5, with D tentatively TRBD2 (6 bases). V gave up 6 bases and J gave up 5 bases, with 13 bases separating them. This CDR3 contains 13 residues.

V gene TRBV29-1 combines with J gene TRBJ1-1, with 7 bases aligning to TRBD1. The CDR3 contains 12 residues. Germline-derived CDR1 and CDR2 are SQVTM and ANQGSEA. After removal of 6 bases from V and 4 bases from J, the junction contained 5 bases not matched to a gene. The CDR3 bases are TGCAGCGTGAGACAGGGTAGCACTGAAGCTTTCTTT. Translation gives CSVRQGSTEAFF.

The chain couples TRBV5-4 to TRBJ2-3; the D gene is possibly TRBD1 (5 bases). The CDR3 runs 15 residues. V was cut by 4 bases and J by 0 bases, with 12 bases left in between. Germline assignment: CDR1 SGHNT and CDR2 YYREEE (reference sequence). For the CDR3, the DNA is TGTGCCAGCAGCCGAGGACAATTAAGCACAGATACGCAGTATTTT. Translated: CASSRGQLSTDTQYF.

V usage is TRBV5-4 and J usage is TRBJ2-1, with 7 bases identical to TRBD1. From germline, CDR1 is SGHNT and CDR2 YYREEE (reference sequence). CDR3 length equals 15 residues. V was clipped by 4 bases and J by 7 bases; unmatched bases: 11. CDR3 loop: CASSLRQGAGNEQFF. DNA for the CDR3: TGTGCCAGCAGCCTCCGACAGGGCGCCGGTAATGAGCAGTTCTTC.

The chain has TRBV20-1 and TRBJ2-7; D perhaps matches TRBD2 (6 bases). Germline CDR1 reads DFQATT; CDR2 reads SNEGSKA (reference sequence). The CDR3 is 12 residues long. Trimming cost V 3 bases and J 6 bases, with 12 bases left between them. This CDR3 reads CSASRGSGEQYV. The CDR3 DNA reads TGCAGTGCTAGTCGGGGGTCTGGCGAGCAGTACGTC.

This clone showed up just a few times. This chain joins TRBV7-2 and TRBJ2-2; no clear D gene. Germline V lookup: CDR1 SGHTA, CDR2 FQGNSA. V dropped 0 bases and J dropped 10 bases, with 6 bases sitting between them. The CDR3 sequence is 12 residues long. CDR3 protein: CASSLASTELFF. CDR3 in DNA: TGTGCCAGCAGCTTAGCTAGCACGGAGCTGTTTTTT.

The chain couples TRBV5-1 to TRBJ1-4; 8 nucleotides align to TRBD1. The V gene end was trimmed by 4 bases and the J gene end by 5 bases; junction bases not matched to a gene: 1. The CDR3 has 13 amino acids. Germline-derived CDR1 and CDR2 are SGHRS and YFSETQ. The CDR3 nucleotides are TGCGCCAGCAGCCGACAGGGGAATGAAAAACTGTTTTTT. Protein product: CASSRQGNEKLFF.

This chain joins TRBV7-8 and TRBJ2-7, with TRBD1 identical over 9 bases. The J segment lost 7 bases and the V segment lost 5 bases, leaving 3 bases of the junction unmatched. Per germline, CDR1 SGHVS and CDR2 FQNEAQ. The CDR3 extends over 12 amino acids. This CDR3 is CASSPTGGEQYV. The CDR3 DNA is TGTGCCAGCAGCCCGACAGGGGGGGAGCAGTACGTC.

The gene calls are TRBV5-4 and TRBJ1-1; TRBD1 is a possible D gene (6 bases). This CDR3 is built from 14 residues. CDR1 is SGHNT and CDR2 is YYREEE in the germline V gene (reference sequence). Deletions cut 4 bases from V and 6 bases from J, with 16 bases between. CDR3: CASSIYGTQAEAFF. The CDR3, as DNA: TGTGCCAGCAGCATTTACGGGACACAGGCTGAAGCTTTCTTT.

This chain connects TRBV5-4 to TRBJ2-2, with D perhaps TRBD1 (6 bases). Germline CDR1 SGHNT, CDR2 YYREEE (reference sequence). This CDR3 is built from 15 residues. Trimming pared 3 bases from V and 2 bases from J, leaving 11 bases between. CDR3 in DNA: TGTGCCAGCAGCTCCGGGACACTAAACACCGGGGAGCTGTTTTTT. Its protein product is CASSSGTLNTGELFF.

CDR3 bases: TGTGCCAGCAGCCCGACAGGACCAAACACCGGGGAGCTGTTTTTT. This encodes CASSPTGPNTGELFF. The rearrangement joins TRBV5-4 to TRBJ2-2, with a weak D call TRBD1 (6 bases). This CDR3 region has 15 residues. The germline V gene encodes CDR1 SGHNT and CDR2 YYREEE (reference sequence). The V end was cut by 4 bases, the J end by 2 bases, with 12 bases between.

The chain uses TRBV5-6 and TRBJ1-2, with 9 bases aligning to TRBD1. The CDR3 covers 16 residues. The trim removed 2 bases at V and 4 bases at J, leaving 9 bases unmatched. Germline CDR1 and CDR2: SGHDT and YYEEEE. DNA for the CDR3: TGTGCCAGCAGCTTACCGGGACAGGGAGAAGGCTATGGCTACACCTTC. As protein: CASSLPGQGEGYGYTF.

This clone occurred once. This chain joins TRBV7-2 and TRBJ1-5, with TRBD1 identical over 7 bases. CDR1 SGHTA and CDR2 FQGNSA come from the germline V gene. The CDR3 spans 14 residues. V gave up 5 bases and J gave up 6 bases; unmatched junction bases: 7. This chain's CDR3 is CASSGDRAGQPQHF. CDR3 nucleotide sequence: TGTGCCAGCAGCGGGGACAGAGCGGGTCAGCCCCAGCATTTT.

The chain joins TRBV6-2 or TRBV6-3 to TRBJ2-1; 9 bases map to TRBD2. Germline V gene lookup returns CDR1 MNHEY and CDR2 SVGEGT. The CDR3 contains 18 residues. After removal of 4 bases from V and 0 bases from J, the junction contained 10 bases not matched to a gene. This chain's CDR3 is CASSFLAGRPSSYNEQFF. The CDR3 DNA reads as TGTGCCAGCAGTTTTCTAGCGGGAAGGCCAAGCTCCTACAATGAGCAGTTCTTC.

V usage is TRBV27 and J usage is TRBJ1-1, with D possibly TRBD1 on 5 matching bases. CDR3 length: 13 amino acids. The germline V and J ends were trimmed by 7 bases and 4 bases, with 13 bases remaining between them. The germline CDR1 and CDR2 sequences are MNHEY and SMNVEV (reference sequence). CDR3 in amino acids: CASTQGDGTEAFF. DNA for the CDR3: TGTGCCAGCACCCAGGGTGATGGCACTGAAGCTTTCTTT.

CDR3 nucleotide sequence: TGTGCCAGTAGTCCCTCCGGTCCGCACACTGAAGCTTTCTTT. Protein product: CASSPSGPHTEAFF. This sequence joins TRBV19 and TRBJ1-1; D is unresolved. The CDR3 totals 14 residues. The germline V gene has CDR1 LNHDA and CDR2 SQIVND (reference sequence). V shed 5 bases and J shed 3 bases, with 13 bases lying between them.

In DNA, the CDR3 is TGTGCCAGCAGCGTGGGACTAGCGGGGGTCGTGTCCCAGTACTTC. As protein: CASSVGLAGVVSQYF. V gene TRBV9 combines with J gene TRBJ2-5; 14 bases are shared with TRBD2. With 2 bases clipped from V and 9 bases from J, the junction kept 6 bases outside the gene matches. The V gene's germline CDR1 is SGDLS and CDR2 YYNGEE. The CDR3 extends over 15 amino acids.